The entry that follows covers one T cell receptor (beta chain) sequence. As yet, its antigen is unknown. The sample belongs to a study of T cells in narcolepsy. Whole-study findings and limits: Autoreactive clonotypes reportedly recurred in blood of same and different patients, not controls. Autoreactive HCRT-specific and TRIB2-specific clonotypes were marked in same-patient CSF-versus-blood CD4+ comparisons.

The assay was immunoSEQ multiplex PCR, and TCRdb's table has in-frame clones only and misses some. The sample shows 27,000 or so clones, 82% of them seen only once. Sequenced input: CD45RA- memory CD4+ T cells from PBMCs. The sequence was obtained from a human donor with narcolepsy.

The chain's CDR3 is CASSLRAEAFF. In nucleotides, the CDR3 is TGTGCCAGCAGTTTAAGGGCTGAAGCTTTCTTT. V gene TRBV28 combines with J gene TRBJ1-1; the D is unclear. In germline, CDR1 is MDHEN, CDR2 SYDVKM. This CDR3 contains 11 residues. V was trimmed by 2 bases and J by 6 bases, leaving 4 bases between them.